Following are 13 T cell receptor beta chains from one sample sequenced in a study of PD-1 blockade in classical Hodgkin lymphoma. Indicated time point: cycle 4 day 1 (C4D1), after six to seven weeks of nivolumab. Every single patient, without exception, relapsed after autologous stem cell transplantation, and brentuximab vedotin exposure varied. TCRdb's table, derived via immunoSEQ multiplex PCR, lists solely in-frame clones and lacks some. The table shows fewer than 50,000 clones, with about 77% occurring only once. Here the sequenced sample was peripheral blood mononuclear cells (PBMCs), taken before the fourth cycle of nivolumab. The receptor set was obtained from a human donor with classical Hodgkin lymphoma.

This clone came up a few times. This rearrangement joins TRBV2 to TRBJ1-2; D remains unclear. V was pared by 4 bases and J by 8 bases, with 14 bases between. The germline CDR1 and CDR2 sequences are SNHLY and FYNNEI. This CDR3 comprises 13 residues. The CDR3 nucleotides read TGTGCCAGCAGTGGCGACGAGCTGGGGGGCTACACCTTC. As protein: CASSGDELGGYTF. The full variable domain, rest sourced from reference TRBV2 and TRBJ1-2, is EPEVTQTPSHQVTQMGQEVILRCVPISNHLYFYWYRQILGQKVEFLVSFYNNEISEKSEIFDDQFSVERPDGSNFTLKIRSTKLEDSAMYFCASSGDELGGYTFGSGTRLTVV.

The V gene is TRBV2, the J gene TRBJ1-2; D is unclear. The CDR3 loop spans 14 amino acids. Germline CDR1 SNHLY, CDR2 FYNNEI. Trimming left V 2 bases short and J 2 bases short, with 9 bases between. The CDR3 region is CASSESRQNYGYTF. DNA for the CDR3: TGTGCCAGCAGTGAATCGCGGCAGAACTATGGCTACACCTTC.

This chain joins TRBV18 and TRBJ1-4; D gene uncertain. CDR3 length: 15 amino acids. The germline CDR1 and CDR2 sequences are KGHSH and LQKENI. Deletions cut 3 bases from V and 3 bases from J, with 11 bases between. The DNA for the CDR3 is TGTGCCAGCTCACCGGTTACGGATCCTAATGAAAAACTGTTTTTT. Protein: CASSPVTDPNEKLFF.

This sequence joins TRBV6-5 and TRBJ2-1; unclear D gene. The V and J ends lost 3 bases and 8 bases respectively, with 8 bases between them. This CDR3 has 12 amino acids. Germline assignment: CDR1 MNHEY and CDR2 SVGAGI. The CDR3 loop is CASSYPRDEQFF. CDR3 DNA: TGTGCCAGCAGTTATCCCCGGGATGAGCAGTTCTTC.

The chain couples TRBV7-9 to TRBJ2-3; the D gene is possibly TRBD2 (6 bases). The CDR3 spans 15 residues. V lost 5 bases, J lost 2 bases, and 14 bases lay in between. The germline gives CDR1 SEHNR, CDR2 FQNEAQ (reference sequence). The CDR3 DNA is TGTGCCAGCAGCCCAGGCGGGATCCACACAGATACGCAGTATTTT. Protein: CASSPGGIHTDTQYF. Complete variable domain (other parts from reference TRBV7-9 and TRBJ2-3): DTGVSQNPRHKITKRGQNVTFRCDPISEHNRLYWYRQTLGQGPEFLTYFQNEAQLEKSRLLSDRFSAERPKGSFSTLEIQRTEQGDSAMYLCASSPGGIHTDTQYFGPGTRLTVL.

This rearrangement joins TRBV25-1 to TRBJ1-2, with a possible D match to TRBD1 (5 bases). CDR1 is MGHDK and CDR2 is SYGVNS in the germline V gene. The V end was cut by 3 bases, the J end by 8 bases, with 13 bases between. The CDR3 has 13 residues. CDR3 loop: CASSDQGSGGYTF. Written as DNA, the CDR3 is TGTGCCAGCAGTGACCAGGGTAGTGGAGGCTACACCTTC.

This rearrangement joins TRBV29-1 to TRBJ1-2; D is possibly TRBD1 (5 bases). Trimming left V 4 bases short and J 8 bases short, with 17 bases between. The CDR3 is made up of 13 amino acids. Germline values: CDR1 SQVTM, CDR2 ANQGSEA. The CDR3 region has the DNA TGCAGCGTTGGGGGCGGACCCCCGGACGGCTACACCTTC. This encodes CSVGGGPPDGYTF.

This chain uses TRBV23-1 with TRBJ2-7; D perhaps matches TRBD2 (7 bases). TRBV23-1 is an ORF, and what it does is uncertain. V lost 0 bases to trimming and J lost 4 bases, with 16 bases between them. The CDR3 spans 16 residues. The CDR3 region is CASSQSLGGAKYEQYF. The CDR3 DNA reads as TGCGCCAGCAGTCAATCCCTGGGGGGGGCTAAGTACGAGCAGTACTTC.

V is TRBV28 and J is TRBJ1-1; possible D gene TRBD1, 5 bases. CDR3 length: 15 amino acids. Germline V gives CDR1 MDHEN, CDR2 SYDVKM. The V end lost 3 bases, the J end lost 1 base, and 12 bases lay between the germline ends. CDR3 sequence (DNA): TGTGCCAGCAGTTTGGCAGGGAGGGGGAACACTGAAGCTTTCTTT. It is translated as CASSLAGRGNTEAFF.

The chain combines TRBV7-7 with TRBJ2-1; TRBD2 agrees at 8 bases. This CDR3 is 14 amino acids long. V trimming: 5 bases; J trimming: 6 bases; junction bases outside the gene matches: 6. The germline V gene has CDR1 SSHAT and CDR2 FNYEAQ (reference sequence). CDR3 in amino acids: CASSPRGTSNEQFF. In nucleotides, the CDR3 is TGTGCCAGCAGCCCACGAGGGACTAGCAATGAGCAGTTCTTC.

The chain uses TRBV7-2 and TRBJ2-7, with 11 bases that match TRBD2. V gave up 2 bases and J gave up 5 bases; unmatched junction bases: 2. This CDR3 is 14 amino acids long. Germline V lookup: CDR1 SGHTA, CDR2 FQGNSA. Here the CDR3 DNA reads TGTGCCAGCAGCTTAACTAGCGGGAGAGACGAGCAGTACTTC. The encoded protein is CASSLTSGRDEQYF. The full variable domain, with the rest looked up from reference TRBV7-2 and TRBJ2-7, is GAGVSQSPSNKVTEKGKDVELRCDPISGHTALYWYRQSLGQGLEFLIYFQGNSAPDKSGLPSDRFSAERTGGSVSTLTIQRTQQEDSAVYLCASSLTSGRDEQYFGPGTRLTVT.

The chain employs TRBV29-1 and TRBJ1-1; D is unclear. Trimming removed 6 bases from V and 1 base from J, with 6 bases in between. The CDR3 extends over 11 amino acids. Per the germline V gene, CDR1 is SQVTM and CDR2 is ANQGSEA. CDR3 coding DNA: TGCAGCGTCCGACAGAACACTGAAGCTTTCTTT. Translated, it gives CSVRQNTEAFF.

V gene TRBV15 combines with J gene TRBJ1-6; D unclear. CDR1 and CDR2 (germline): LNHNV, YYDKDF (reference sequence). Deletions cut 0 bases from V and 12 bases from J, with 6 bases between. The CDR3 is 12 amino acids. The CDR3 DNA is TGTGCCACCAGCAGAGAAGAGGGACCCCTCCACTTT. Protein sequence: CATSREEGPLHF. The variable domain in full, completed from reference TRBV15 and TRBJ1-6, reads DAMVIQNPRYQVTQFGKPVTLSCSQTLNHNVMYWYQQKSSQAPKLLFHYYDKDFNNEADTPDNFQSRRPNTSFCFLDIRSPGLGDTAMYLCATSREEGPLHFGNGTRLTVT.